This T cell receptor beta chain originates from a study of blood T cells in healthy people across ages. RNA extraction gave at least 5.5 micrograms of total RNA per sample. Notes on this clonotype: Its antigen is still unknown.

Alongside a J-beta primer mix, a sample-barcoded 5' primer served in a second PCR lasting 7 to 11 cycles. One entry per CDR3 protein, called by TCRdb with MiXCR from the 5' RACE reads. The table records roughly 2 million distinct CDR3 sequences, roughly 50% of them present only once. The study's findings and limits: Investigators treated diversity estimates from one million T cells as underestimates. Samples with more naive T cells showed higher observed beta diversity.

CDR1 and CDR2 from the germline V gene are MNHEY and SVGEGT. The CDR3 has 15 amino acids. Sequences were obtained from blood. The rearrangement uses TRBV6-2 or TRBV6-3 and TRBJ2-7; TRBD1 agrees at 8 bases. The end of the DNA aligns better with TRBJ2-5, so the J call may be wrong. The sequence was obtained from a woman between 35 and 50 years old in good health. The CDR3 nucleotides read TGTGCCAGCAGCCCAGATAGACAGGGGTCGGAGACCCAGTACTTC. Amino acid sequence: CASSPDRQGSETQYF.